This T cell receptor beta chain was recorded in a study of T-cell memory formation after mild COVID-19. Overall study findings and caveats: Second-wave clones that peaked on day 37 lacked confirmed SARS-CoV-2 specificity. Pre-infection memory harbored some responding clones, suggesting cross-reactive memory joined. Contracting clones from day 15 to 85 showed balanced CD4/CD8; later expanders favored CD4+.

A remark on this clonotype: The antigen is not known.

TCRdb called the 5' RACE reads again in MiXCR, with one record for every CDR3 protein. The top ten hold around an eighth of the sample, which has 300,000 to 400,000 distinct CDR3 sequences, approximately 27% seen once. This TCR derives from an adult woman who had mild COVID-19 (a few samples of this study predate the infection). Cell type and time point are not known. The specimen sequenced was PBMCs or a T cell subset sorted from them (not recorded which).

The CDR3 spells CATSDPRGTGTDTQYF. In DNA, the CDR3 is TGTGCCACCAGTGATCCGAGGGGGACAGGCACAGATACGCAGTATTTT. V usage is TRBV24-1 and J usage is TRBJ2-3; 7 bases are a match to TRBD1. The CDR3 runs to 16 residues. J lost 1 base, V lost 3 bases, and 6 bases had no gene match. Germline CDR1 and CDR2: KGHDR and SFDVKD.